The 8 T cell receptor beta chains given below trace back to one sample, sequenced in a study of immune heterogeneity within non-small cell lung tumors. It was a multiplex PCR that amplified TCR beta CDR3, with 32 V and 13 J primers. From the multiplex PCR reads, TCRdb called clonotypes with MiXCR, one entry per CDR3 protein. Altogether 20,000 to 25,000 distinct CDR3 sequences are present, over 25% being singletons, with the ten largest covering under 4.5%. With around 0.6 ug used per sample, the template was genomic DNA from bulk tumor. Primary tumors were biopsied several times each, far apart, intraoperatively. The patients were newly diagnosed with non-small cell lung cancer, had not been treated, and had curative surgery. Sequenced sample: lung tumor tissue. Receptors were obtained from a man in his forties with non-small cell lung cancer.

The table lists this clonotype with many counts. The CDR3 DNA follows: TGTGCCAGTTCCCAGGTGGACGAGCAGTACTTC. This gives the protein CASSQVDEQYF. The chain couples TRBV2 to TRBJ2-7, with D uncertain. CDR3 size: 11 residues. Germline V gene data show CDR1 as SNHLY and CDR2 as FYNNEI. The V end lost 9 bases, the J end lost 5 bases, and 11 bases lay between the germline ends.

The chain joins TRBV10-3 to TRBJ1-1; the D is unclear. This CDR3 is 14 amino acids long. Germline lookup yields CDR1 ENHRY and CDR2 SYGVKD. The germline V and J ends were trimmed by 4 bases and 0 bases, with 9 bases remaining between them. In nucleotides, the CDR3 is TGTGCCATCAGTGCTGTTAGGGTGAACACTGAAGCTTTCTTT. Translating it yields CAISAVRVNTEAFF.

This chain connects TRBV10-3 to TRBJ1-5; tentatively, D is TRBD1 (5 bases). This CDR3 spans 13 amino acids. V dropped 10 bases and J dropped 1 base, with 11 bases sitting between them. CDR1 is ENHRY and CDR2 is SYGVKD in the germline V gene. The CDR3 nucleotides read TGTGCCAGTAGACGGGGGAGCAATCAGCCCCAGCATTTT. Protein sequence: CASRRGSNQPQHF.

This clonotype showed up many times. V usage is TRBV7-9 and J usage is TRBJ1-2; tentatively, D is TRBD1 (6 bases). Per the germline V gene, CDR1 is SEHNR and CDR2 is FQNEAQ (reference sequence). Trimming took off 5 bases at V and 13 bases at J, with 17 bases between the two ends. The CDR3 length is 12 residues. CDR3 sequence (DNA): TGTGCCAGCAGCCTAGGGACACGCTATGTCACCTTC. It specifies CASSLGTRYVTF.

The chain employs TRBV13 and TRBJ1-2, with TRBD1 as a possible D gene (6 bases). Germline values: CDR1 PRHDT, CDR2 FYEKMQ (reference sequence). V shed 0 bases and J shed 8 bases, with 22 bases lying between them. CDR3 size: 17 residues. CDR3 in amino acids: CASSLGRGDTSFQGYTF. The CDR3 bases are TGTGCCAGCAGCTTAGGCCGTGGGGACACCTCTTTCCAGGGCTACACCTTC.

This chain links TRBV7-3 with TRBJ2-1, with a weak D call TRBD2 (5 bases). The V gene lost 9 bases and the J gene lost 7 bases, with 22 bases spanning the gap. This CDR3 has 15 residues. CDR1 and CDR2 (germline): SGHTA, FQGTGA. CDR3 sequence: CARATSGLRRNEQFF. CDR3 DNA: TGTGCCAGAGCGACGAGCGGCCTAAGGAGGAATGAGCAGTTCTTC.

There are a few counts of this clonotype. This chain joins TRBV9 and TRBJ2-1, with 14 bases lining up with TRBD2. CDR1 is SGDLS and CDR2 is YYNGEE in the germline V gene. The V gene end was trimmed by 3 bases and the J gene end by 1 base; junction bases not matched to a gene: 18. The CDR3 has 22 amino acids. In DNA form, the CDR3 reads TGTGCCAGCAGCGCTCCGTTTCCGGGACTAGCGGGAGAGGGAGGGTCCTACAATGAGCAGTTCTTC. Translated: CASSAPFPGLAGEGGSYNEQFF.

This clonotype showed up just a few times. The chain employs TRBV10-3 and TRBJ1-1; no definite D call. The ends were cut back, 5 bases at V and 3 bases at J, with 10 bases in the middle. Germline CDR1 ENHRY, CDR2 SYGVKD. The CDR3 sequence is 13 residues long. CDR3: CAISRGGDTEAFF. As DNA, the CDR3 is TGTGCCATCAGTCGGGGAGGAGACACTGAAGCTTTCTTT.